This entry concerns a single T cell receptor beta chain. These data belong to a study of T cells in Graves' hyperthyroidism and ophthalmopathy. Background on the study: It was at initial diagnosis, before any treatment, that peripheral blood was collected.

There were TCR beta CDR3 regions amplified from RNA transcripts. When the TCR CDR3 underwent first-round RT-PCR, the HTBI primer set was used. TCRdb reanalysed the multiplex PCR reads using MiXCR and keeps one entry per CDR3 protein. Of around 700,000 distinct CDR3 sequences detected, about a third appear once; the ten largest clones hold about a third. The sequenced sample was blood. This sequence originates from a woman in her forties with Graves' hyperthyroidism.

CDR3 nucleotides: TGTGCCATCAGTTTGGGACTAGTCAGTGAGCAGTTCTTC. It is translated as CAISLGLVSEQFF. The chain is built from TRBV10-3 and TRBJ2-7; 8 positions agree with TRBD2. The last part of the DNA fits TRBJ2-1 better; the J call may be wrong. The CDR3 is 13 amino acids. CDR1 is ENHRY and CDR2 is SYGVKD in the germline V gene.